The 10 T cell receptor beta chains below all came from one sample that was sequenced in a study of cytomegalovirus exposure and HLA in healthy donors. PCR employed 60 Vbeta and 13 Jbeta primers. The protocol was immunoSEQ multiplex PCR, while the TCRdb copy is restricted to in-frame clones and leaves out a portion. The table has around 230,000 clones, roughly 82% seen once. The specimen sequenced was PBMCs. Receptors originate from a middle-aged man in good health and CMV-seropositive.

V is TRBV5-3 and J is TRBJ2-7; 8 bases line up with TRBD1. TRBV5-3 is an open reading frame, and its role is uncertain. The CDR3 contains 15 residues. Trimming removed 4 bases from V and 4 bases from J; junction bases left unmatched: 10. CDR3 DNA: TGTGCCAGAAGCCGAAGGCAGGGGGCCGATTACGAGCAGTACTTC. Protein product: CARSRRQGADYEQYF.

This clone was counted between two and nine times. The chain's CDR3 is CAISDGSSSYEQYV. The DNA of the CDR3 is TGTGCCATCAGTGACGGGTCTAGCTCCTACGAGCAGTACGTC. The chain employs TRBV10-3 and TRBJ2-7; no reliable D call. The germline V gene has CDR1 ENHRY and CDR2 SYGVKD. V lost 3 bases, J lost 0 bases, and 9 bases lay in between. The CDR3 covers 14 residues.

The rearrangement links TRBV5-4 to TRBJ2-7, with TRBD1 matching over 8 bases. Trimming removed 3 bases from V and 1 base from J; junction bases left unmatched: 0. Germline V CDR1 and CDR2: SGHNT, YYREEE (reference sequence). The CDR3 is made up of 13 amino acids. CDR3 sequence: CASSWDRSYEQYF. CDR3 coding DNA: TGTGCCAGCAGCTGGGACAGGTCCTACGAGCAGTACTTC.

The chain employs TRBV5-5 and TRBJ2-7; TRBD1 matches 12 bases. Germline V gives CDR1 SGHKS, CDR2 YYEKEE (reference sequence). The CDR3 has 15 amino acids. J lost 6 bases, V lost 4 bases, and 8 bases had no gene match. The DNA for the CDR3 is TGTGCCAGCAGCCTGACCGGGACAGGGGGCGGCGAGCAGTACTTC. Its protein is CASSLTGTGGGEQYF.

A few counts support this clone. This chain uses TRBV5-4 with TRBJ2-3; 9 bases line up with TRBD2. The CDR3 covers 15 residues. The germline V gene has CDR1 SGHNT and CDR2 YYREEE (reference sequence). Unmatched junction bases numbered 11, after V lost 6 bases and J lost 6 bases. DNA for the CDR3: TGTGCCAGCAACCAGGGACTAGCAGGTTCCGATACGCAGTATTTT. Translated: CASNQGLAGSDTQYF. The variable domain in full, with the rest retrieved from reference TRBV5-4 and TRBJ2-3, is ETGVTQSPTHLIKTRGQQVTLRCSSQSGHNTVSWYQQALGQGPQFIFQYYREEENGRGNFPPRFSGLQFPNYSSELNVNALELDDSALYLCASNQGLAGSDTQYFGPGTRLTVL.

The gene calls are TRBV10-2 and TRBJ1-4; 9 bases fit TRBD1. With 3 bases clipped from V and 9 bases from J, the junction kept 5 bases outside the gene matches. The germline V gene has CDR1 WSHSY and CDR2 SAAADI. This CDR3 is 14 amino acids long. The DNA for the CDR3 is TGCGCCAGCAGTGAAAGGACAGGGGAACAAAAACTGTTTTTT. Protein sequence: CASSERTGEQKLFF.

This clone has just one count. The CDR3 sequence: CASSLERGTYYEKLFF. As DNA, the CDR3 is TGTGCCAGCAGCTTAGAGAGGGGGACGTATTATGAAAAACTGTTTTTT. The chain uses TRBV7-9 and TRBJ1-4, with D tentatively TRBD1 (6 bases). This CDR3 is built from 16 residues. Trimming cost V 1 base and J 6 bases, with 15 bases left between them. Germline CDR1 is SEHNR and CDR2 is FQNEAQ (reference sequence). The full variable domain, its missing parts supplied by reference TRBV7-9 and TRBJ1-4, is DTGVSQNPRHKITKRGQNVTFRCDPISEHNRLYWYRQTLGQGPEFLTYFQNEAQLEKSRLLSDRFSAERPKGSFSTLEIQRTEQGDSAMYLCASSLERGTYYEKLFFGSGTQLSVL.

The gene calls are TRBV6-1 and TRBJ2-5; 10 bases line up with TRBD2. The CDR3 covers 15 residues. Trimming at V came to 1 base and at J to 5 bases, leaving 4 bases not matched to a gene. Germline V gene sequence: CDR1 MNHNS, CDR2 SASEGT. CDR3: CASSEGSGRAETQYF. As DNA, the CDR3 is TGTGCCAGCAGTGAAGGCAGCGGGAGGGCCGAGACCCAGTACTTC.

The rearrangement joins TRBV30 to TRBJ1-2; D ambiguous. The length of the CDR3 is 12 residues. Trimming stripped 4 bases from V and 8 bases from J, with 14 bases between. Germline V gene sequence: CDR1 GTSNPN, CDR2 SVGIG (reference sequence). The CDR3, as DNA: TGTGCCTGGAACGGGTCCTCTCGGGGCTACACCTTC. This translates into CAWNGSSRGYTF.

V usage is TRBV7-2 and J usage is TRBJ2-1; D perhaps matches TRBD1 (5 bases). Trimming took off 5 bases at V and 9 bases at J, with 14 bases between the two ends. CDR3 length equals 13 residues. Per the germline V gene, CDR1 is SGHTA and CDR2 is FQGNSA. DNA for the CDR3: TGTGCCAGCAGCCCTCTGGGGCGAGGTGAGCAGTTCTTC. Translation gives CASSPLGRGEQFF.